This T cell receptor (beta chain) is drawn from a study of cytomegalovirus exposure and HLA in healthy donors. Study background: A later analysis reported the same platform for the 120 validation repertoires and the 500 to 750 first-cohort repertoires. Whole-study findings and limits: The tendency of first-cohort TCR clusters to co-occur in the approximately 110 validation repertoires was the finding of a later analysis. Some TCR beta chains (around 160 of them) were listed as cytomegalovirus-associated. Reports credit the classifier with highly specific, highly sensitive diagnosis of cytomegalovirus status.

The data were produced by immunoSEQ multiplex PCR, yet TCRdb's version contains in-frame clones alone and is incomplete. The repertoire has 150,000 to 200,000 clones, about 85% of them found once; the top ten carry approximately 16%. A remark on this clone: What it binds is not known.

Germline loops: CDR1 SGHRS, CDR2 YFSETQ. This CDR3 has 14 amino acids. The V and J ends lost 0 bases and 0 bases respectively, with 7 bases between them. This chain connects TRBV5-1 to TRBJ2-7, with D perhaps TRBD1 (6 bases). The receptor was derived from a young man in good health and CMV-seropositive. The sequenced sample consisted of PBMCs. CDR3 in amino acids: CASSLEGDSYEQYF. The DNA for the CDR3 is TGCGCCAGCAGCTTGGAGGGGGACTCCTACGAGCAGTACTTC.